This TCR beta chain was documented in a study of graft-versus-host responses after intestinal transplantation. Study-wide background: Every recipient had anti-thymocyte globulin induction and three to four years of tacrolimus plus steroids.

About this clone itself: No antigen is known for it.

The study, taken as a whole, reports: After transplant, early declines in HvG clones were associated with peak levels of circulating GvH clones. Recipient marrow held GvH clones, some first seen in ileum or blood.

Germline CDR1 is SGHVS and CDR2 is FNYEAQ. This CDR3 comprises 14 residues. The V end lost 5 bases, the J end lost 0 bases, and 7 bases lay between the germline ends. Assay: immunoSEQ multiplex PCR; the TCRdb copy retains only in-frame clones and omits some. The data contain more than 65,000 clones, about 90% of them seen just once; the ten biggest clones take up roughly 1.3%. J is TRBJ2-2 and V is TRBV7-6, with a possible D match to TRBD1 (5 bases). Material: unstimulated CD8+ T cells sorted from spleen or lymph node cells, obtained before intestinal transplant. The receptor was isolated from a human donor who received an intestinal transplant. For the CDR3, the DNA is TGTGCCAGCAGCCCCAGGGCGAACACCGGGGAGCTGTTTTTT. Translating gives CASSPRANTGELFF.